The 31 T cell receptor beta chains listed next were all sequenced from one sample in a study of blood T cells in healthy people across ages (dated by TCRdb to the mid-2010s). Libraries were prepared through 5' RACE. The instrument given in TCRdb is Illumina HiSeq 2500. A second PCR of about 6 to 12 cycles was performed with a sample-barcoded 5' primer and a J-beta primer mix. The public reads were quality trimmed at Q25 with fastp and then assembled into clones with MiXCR by TCRdb, keeping productive beta chains. Rows are unified per CDR3 protein, each entry keeping the most common DNA and genes. This sample is represented by about 560,000 distinct CDR3 sequences; about 25% of them were singletons. The ten largest clonotypes hold approximately 4% of the sample. These data were also reused for a study on T cells of mothers and their children.

Sequencing used blood. Every receptor here comes from a boy between 2 and 10 years old in good health.

The CDR3 reads CAWARWGRSYNEQFF. Written as DNA, the CDR3 is TGTGCCTGGGCCCGGTGGGGGCGATCCTACAATGAGCAGTTCTTC. V and J are TRBV30 and TRBJ2-1; possibly TRBD1 for D (6 bases). The V gene lost 5 bases and the J gene lost 1 base, with 15 bases spanning the gap. The CDR3 is 15 amino acids. Germline V CDR1 and CDR2: GTSNPN, SVGIG (reference sequence).

This clonotype was picked up a small number of times. The rearrangement joins TRBV4-3 to TRBJ1-2, with 7 bases that match TRBD1. The CDR3 runs 17 residues. Germline values: CDR1 LGHNA, CDR2 YSLEER. Trimming removed 0 bases from V and 4 bases from J; junction bases left unmatched: 11. The CDR3 nucleotides are TGCGCCAGCAGCCAAGACAGGGGACAGATCGACTTCTATGGCTACACCTTC. Protein product: CASSQDRGQIDFYGYTF.

This chain links TRBV7-8 with TRBJ2-7, with 8 bases matching TRBD1. Trimming at V came to 2 bases and at J to 3 bases, leaving 18 bases not matched to a gene. CDR1 SGHVS and CDR2 FQNEAQ come from the germline V gene. The CDR3 is 19 amino acids. The DNA of the CDR3 is TGTGCCAGCAGCTTAAGTGCAGGGGGCTTCGATCCGTACTACTACGAGCAGTACTTC. Translating gives CASSLSAGGFDPYYYEQYF.

This clonotype was seen more than once but under ten times. V and J are TRBV3-1 and TRBJ1-2; D gene uncertain. Trimming removed 0 bases from V and 4 bases from J, with 21 bases in between. This CDR3 region has 18 residues. Germline-derived CDR1 and CDR2 are LGHDT and YNNKEL (reference sequence). CDR3 DNA: TGTGCCAGCAGCCAAGAGCCGACTCTTTATCCTCTTGCCTATGGCTACACCTTC. Translating it yields CASSQEPTLYPLAYGYTF.

The chain combines TRBV5-1 with TRBJ2-5; 11 bases line up with TRBD1. The junction had 6 bases not matched to a gene; V was cut back by 0 bases and J by 5 bases. There are 16 residues in the CDR3. Germline V gene sequence: CDR1 SGHRS, CDR2 YFSETQ. The CDR3, as DNA: TGCGCCAGCAGCTTGGACGGACAGGGGGCAGGGGAGACCCAGTACTTC. This encodes CASSLDGQGAGETQYF.

Only a few counts were recorded for this clonotype. The genes are TRBV20-1 and TRBJ2-5; the match to TRBD1 covers 11 bases. The germline CDR1 and CDR2 sequences are DFQATT and SNEGSKA (reference sequence). Trimming at V came to 6 bases and at J to 5 bases, leaving 11 bases not matched to a gene. CDR3 length: 15 residues. The CDR3 nucleotides are TGCAGTGCCAGCGGACAGGGGGCACTGCATGAGACCCAGTACTTC. Protein product: CSASGQGALHETQYF.

This chain uses TRBV9 with TRBJ2-6, with D possibly being TRBD1 (5 bases). Looked up from germline, CDR1 is SGDLS and CDR2 is YYNGEE. V lost 0 bases, J lost 13 bases, and 14 bases lay in between. The CDR3 totals 14 residues. CDR3 bases: TGTGCCAGCAGCGTAGCCTCAGGGCTAGGAGTCCTGACTTTC. It translates to CASSVASGLGVLTF.

This chain connects TRBV29-1 to TRBJ2-3, with TRBD2 identical over 9 bases. Per germline, CDR1 SQVTM and CDR2 ANQGSEA. V dropped 4 bases and J dropped 5; count of bases not matched to a gene: 4. This CDR3 is built from 13 residues. CDR3 residues: CSVVLLAGDTQYF. The CDR3 DNA reads as TGCAGCGTTGTGCTACTAGCGGGAGATACGCAGTATTTT.

V gene TRBV12-5 combines with J gene TRBJ2-7; no reliable D call. Trimming shortened V by 6 bases and J by 2 bases, and 8 bases separated the two germline ends. Per germline, CDR1 LGHNT and CDR2 FRNRAP. The CDR3 contains 12 residues. CDR3 protein: CASGPGPYEQYF. The DNA for the CDR3 is TGTGCTAGTGGCCCCGGGCCCTACGAGCAGTACTTC.

The chain is built from TRBV12-3 or TRBV12-4 and TRBJ1-2; D is undetermined. This CDR3 region has 14 residues. Deletions cut 6 bases from V and 0 bases from J, with 11 bases between. CDR3 sequence (DNA): TGTGCCAGCAGCCCGGGCCGAACTAACTATGGCTACACCTTC. Translating gives CASSPGRTNYGYTF.

The V and J genes are TRBV12-3 or TRBV12-4 and TRBJ2-5, with D perhaps TRBD1 (5 bases). V gave up 4 bases and J gave up 4 bases, with 13 bases separating them. This CDR3 contains 14 residues. The CDR3 region is CASSYSTARETQYF. CDR3 nucleotide sequence: TGTGCCAGCAGTTACTCGACAGCGAGAGAGACCCAGTACTTC.

The V call is TRBV6-1, the J call TRBJ2-1; no firm D call. The CDR3 spans 15 residues. V lost 1 base, J lost 0 bases, and 7 bases lay in between. Looked up from germline, CDR1 is MNHNS and CDR2 is SASEGT. The DNA for the CDR3 is TGTGCCAGCAGTGAAGTACTAAGCTCCTACAATGAGCAGTTCTTC. It encodes CASSEVLSSYNEQFF.

V gene TRBV7-8 combines with J gene TRBJ2-3; 16 bases fit TRBD2. Germline V gene sequence: CDR1 SGHVS, CDR2 FQNEAQ. CDR3 length: 17 residues. The V gene end was trimmed by 5 bases and the J gene end by 4 bases; junction bases not matched to a gene: 6. The CDR3 reads CASSGTSGRAGADTQYF. The CDR3 DNA reads TGTGCCAGCAGCGGGACTAGCGGGAGGGCCGGAGCAGATACGCAGTATTTT.

This clonotype was counted only a few times. J is TRBJ2-1 and V is TRBV2; 8 nucleotides agree with TRBD2. The CDR3 contains 15 residues. The V gene end was trimmed by 7 bases and the J gene end by 6 bases; junction bases not matched to a gene: 11. CDR1 SNHLY and CDR2 FYNNEI come from the germline V gene. The CDR3 reads CASTWNGGAVNEQFF. CDR3 bases: TGTGCCAGCACCTGGAACGGGGGGGCAGTCAATGAGCAGTTCTTC.

J is TRBJ2-5 and V is TRBV20-1; 8 positions match TRBD2. The germline V gene has CDR1 DFQATT and CDR2 SNEGSKA (reference sequence). Trimming removed 4 bases from V and 4 bases from J; junction bases left unmatched: 5. This CDR3 contains 13 residues. Here the CDR3 reads CSATRTSRETQYF. For the CDR3, the DNA is TGCAGTGCTACCCGGACTAGCCGAGAGACCCAGTACTTC.

With regard to this clonotype: This is likely a read error, given that the CDR3 carries no conserved phenylalanine or tryptophan at its end. This chain joins TRBV6-6 and TRBJ2-7, with D possibly matching TRBD2 (5 bases). The V gene lost 7 bases and the J gene lost 0 bases, with 13 bases spanning the gap. The CDR3 has 14 residues. Germline assignment: CDR1 MNHNY and CDR2 SVGAGI (reference sequence). The CDR3: CASNSDGLSYEQYC. DNA for the CDR3: TGTGCCAGCAACTCGGACGGACTCTCCTACGAGCAGTACTGC.

In DNA form, the CDR3 reads TGTGCCACCAGCAGAGATTCGAGCGGACAGGGGCCTCGAGGTCTTAGCAATCAGCCCCAGCATTTT. The encoded protein is CATSRDSSGQGPRGLSNQPQHF. The rearrangement links TRBV15 to TRBJ1-5, with TRBD1 identical over 9 bases. From germline, CDR1 is LNHNV and CDR2 YYDKDF (reference sequence). V lost 0 bases, J lost 0 bases, and 18 bases stayed unmatched. The CDR3 runs 22 residues.

For this clonotype: This clone may be a read error of a much larger clone one base away. The chain is built from TRBV29-1 and TRBJ1-2, with 7 bases that match TRBD1. J was trimmed by 6 bases and V by 6 bases; bases with no gene match: 10. The germline V gene has CDR1 SQVTM and CDR2 ANQGSEA. The CDR3 has 13 residues. CDR3 in DNA: TGCAGCGTCCGGGACAGCGGAGCCCATGGCTACACCTTC. As protein: CSVRDSGAHGYTF.

DNA of the CDR3: TGTGCCATCAGTGACGATGAGGGAGAGACCCAGTACTTC. It specifies CAISDDEGETQYF. V usage is TRBV10-3 and J usage is TRBJ2-5; tentative D call: TRBD2 (5 bases). This CDR3 contains 13 residues. Trimming removed 3 bases at V and 4 bases at J, with 9 bases between. CDR1 is ENHRY, CDR2 SYGVKD, per germline.

The J gene is TRBJ2-7, the V gene TRBV6-8, with TRBD1 identical over 9 bases. The V gene end was trimmed by 3 bases and the J gene end by 5 bases; junction bases not matched to a gene: 5. From germline, CDR1 is MNHGY and CDR2 SAAAGT. This CDR3 has 14 residues. The CDR3 loop reads CASSYRGQGHEQYF. The CDR3 DNA reads as TGTGCCAGCAGTTATAGGGGACAGGGCCACGAGCAGTACTTC.

This clonotype showed up just a few times. This sequence joins TRBV4-1 and TRBJ2-7; D gene ambiguous. Trimming pared 3 bases from V and 0 bases from J, leaving 15 bases between. This CDR3 has 16 amino acids. Germline V CDR1 and CDR2: MGHRA, YSYEKL. The CDR3 sequence is CASSQHPTPSSYEQYF. CDR3 nucleotides: TGCGCCAGCAGCCAGCACCCTACCCCTAGCTCCTACGAGCAGTACTTC.

This clonotype has just a few counts. V is TRBV14 and J is TRBJ2-3; 11 nucleotides line up with TRBD2. CDR1 SGHDN and CDR2 FVKESK come from the germline V gene. The CDR3 extends over 17 amino acids. With 1 base clipped from V and 2 bases from J, the junction kept 5 bases outside the gene matches. CDR3 sequence reads: CASSQVASGRFTDTQYF. CDR3 DNA: TGTGCCAGCAGCCAAGTGGCTAGCGGGAGGTTCACAGATACGCAGTATTTT.

V gene TRBV29-1 combines with J gene TRBJ2-7; D gene uncertain. Germline V gene data show CDR1 as SQVTM and CDR2 as ANQGSEA. The length of the CDR3 is 12 residues. The ends were cut back, 6 bases at V and 7 bases at J, with 16 bases in the middle. For the CDR3, the DNA is TGCAGCGTCGGCGGAGTGGGTTTGGAGCAGTACTTC. Its translation is CSVGGVGLEQYF.

The chain employs TRBV2 and TRBJ2-7; 7 bases align to TRBD1. Trimming took 6 bases from V and 6 from J; bases not matched to a gene: 5. Germline CDR1 and CDR2: SNHLY and FYNNEI. The CDR3 consists of 12 residues. The CDR3 DNA sequence: TGTGCCAGCAGCGGGGACAGCGGCGAGCAGTACTTC. This sequence encodes CASSGDSGEQYF.

This clonotype has a handful of counts. This chain connects TRBV10-3 to TRBJ2-7, with a possible D match to TRBD1 (5 bases). CDR3 length equals 11 residues. Trimming cost V 10 bases and J 2 bases, with 9 bases left between them. The V gene's germline CDR1 is ENHRY and CDR2 SYGVKD. Here the CDR3 reads CASKTAYEQYF. CDR3 in DNA: TGTGCCAGCAAGACAGCCTACGAGCAGTACTTC.

This clonotype was seen a handful of times. The rearrangement joins TRBV25-1 to TRBJ2-5, with D maybe TRBD1 (6 bases). The CDR3 sequence is 14 residues long. Germline V gives CDR1 MGHDK, CDR2 SYGVNS. Trimming removed 2 bases from V and 4 bases from J, with 11 bases in between. The CDR3 bases are TGTGCCAGCAGTGAACAACCAGGGGCAGAGACCCAGTACTTC. Amino acid sequence: CASSEQPGAETQYF.

The chain employs TRBV5-1 and TRBJ1-4; no definite D call. The CDR3 sequence is 13 residues long. Germline V CDR1 and CDR2: SGHRS, YFSETQ. Deletions cut 0 bases from V and 8 bases from J, with 8 bases between. The CDR3 region is CASSLDRREKLFF. DNA of the CDR3: TGCGCCAGCAGCTTGGATAGAAGGGAAAAACTGTTTTTT.

This clonotype was found a few times. The rearrangement links TRBV6-5 to TRBJ2-5; the D gene could be TRBD1 or TRBD2 (5 bases each). Germline assignment: CDR1 MNHEY and CDR2 SVGAGI. Between the trimmed V and J ends, which lost 0 bases and 6 bases, there was a span of 11 bases. This CDR3 has 14 amino acids. Here the CDR3 reads CASSYSAGAKTQYF. The CDR3 nucleotides are TGTGCCAGCAGTTACTCCGCCGGGGCGAAGACCCAGTACTTC.

V usage is TRBV7-2 and J usage is TRBJ2-1; TRBD2 matches at 12 bases. The V gene's germline CDR1 is SGHTA and CDR2 FQGNSA. CDR3 length: 15 residues. Losses at the gene ends were 6 bases for V and 5 bases for J; bases not matched to a gene: 5. The CDR3 DNA reads TGTGCCAGCAGGCGGGCTAGCGGGAGGGACAATGAGCAGTTCTTC. This gives the protein CASRRASGRDNEQFF.

The chain recombines TRBV29-1 with TRBJ2-5, with D perhaps TRBD2 (6 bases). The DNA end is a closer match to TRBJ2-7, so the J assignment may be wrong. Germline CDR1 and CDR2: SQVTM and ANQGSEA. The CDR3 spans 13 residues. The chain's CDR3 is CSVGPSTSYEQYF. The CDR3 DNA reads as TGCAGCGTTGGGCCCTCGACTAGTTACGAGCAGTACTTC.

This clonotype occurred a few times. This chain joins TRBV5-1 and TRBJ2-7, with D possibly called TRBD1 or TRBD2 (5 bases each). V lost 4 bases and J lost 4, with 15 bases in between. Germline CDR1 is SGHRS and CDR2 is YFSETQ. The CDR3 is made up of 14 amino acids. In DNA, the CDR3 is TGCGCCAGCAGCGCTGGGACGATCTCATACGAGCAGTACTTC. Translation: CASSAGTISYEQYF.